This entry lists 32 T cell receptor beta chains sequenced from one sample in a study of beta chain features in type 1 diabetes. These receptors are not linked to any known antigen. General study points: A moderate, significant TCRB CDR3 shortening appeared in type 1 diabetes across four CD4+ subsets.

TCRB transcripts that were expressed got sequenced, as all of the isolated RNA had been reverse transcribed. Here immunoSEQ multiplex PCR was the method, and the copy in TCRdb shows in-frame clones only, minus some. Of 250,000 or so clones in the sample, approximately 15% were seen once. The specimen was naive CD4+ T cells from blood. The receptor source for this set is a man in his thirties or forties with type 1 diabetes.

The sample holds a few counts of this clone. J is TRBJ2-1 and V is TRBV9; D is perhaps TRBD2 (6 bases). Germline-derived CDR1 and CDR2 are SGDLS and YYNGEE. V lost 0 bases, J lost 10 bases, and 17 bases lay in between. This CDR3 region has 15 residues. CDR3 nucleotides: TGTGCCAGCAGCGTAGAGGCGCAGGGTCGGGGGGAGCAGTTCTTC. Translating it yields CASSVEAQGRGEQFF.

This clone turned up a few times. The DNA of the CDR3 is TGTGCCAGCAGCCCGACAGGAAACACTGAAGCTTTCTTT. Amino acids: CASSPTGNTEAFF. This chain connects TRBV14 to TRBJ1-1, with TRBD1 as a possible D gene (6 bases). Trimming took off 4 bases at V and 2 bases at J, with 8 bases between the two ends. The CDR3 is 13 residues long. From germline, CDR1 is SGHDN and CDR2 FVKESK. The full variable domain, its missing parts supplied by reference TRBV14 and TRBJ1-1, is EAGVTQFPSHSVIEKGQTVTLRCDPISGHDNLYWYRRVMGKEIKFLLHFVKESKQDESGMPNNRFLAERTGGTYSTLKVQPAELEDSGVYFCASSPTGNTEAFFGQGTRLTVV.

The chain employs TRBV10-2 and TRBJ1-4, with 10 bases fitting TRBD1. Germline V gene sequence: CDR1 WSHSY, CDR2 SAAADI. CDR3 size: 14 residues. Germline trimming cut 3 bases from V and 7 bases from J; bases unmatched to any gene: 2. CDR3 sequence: CASSDRDRGEKLFF. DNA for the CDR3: TGCGCCAGCAGTGACCGGGACAGGGGTGAAAAACTGTTTTTT.

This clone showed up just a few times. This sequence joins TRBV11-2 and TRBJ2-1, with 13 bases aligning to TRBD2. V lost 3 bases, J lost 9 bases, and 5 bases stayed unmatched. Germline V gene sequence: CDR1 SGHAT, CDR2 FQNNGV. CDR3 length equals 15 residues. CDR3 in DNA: TGTGCCAGCAGCTTGGGGACTAGCGGGATGAGTGAGCAGTTCTTC. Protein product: CASSLGTSGMSEQFF.

This chain's CDR3 is CATHRVPNTEAFF. CDR3 coding DNA: TGTGCCACGCACAGGGTTCCGAACACTGAAGCTTTCTTT. The gene calls are TRBV2 and TRBJ1-1, with a tentative D call TRBD1 (6 bases). The germline CDR1 and CDR2 sequences are SNHLY and FYNNEI. V was clipped by 10 bases and J by 1 base, with 13 bases between them. CDR3 length: 13 amino acids.

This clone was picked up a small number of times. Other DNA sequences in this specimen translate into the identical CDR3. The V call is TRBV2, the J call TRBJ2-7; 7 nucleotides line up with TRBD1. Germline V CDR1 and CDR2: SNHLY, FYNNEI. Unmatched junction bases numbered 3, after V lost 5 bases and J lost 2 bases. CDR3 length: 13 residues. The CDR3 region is CASSRDRAYEQYF. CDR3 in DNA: TGTGCCAGCAGTCGGGACAGAGCCTACGAGCAGTACTTC.

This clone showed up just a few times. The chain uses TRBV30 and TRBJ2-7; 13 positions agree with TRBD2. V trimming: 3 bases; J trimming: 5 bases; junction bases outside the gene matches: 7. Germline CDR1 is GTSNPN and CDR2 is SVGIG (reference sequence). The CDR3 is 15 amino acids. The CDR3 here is CAWRIIGLAGDEQYF. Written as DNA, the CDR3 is TGTGCCTGGAGAATAATAGGACTAGCGGGAGACGAGCAGTACTTC.

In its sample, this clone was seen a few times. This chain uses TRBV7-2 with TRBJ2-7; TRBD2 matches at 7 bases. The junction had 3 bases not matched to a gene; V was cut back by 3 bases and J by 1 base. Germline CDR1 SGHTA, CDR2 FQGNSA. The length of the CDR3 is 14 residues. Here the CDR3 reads CASSFAGLSYEQYF. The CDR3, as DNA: TGTGCCAGCAGCTTTGCGGGACTATCCTACGAGCAGTACTTC.

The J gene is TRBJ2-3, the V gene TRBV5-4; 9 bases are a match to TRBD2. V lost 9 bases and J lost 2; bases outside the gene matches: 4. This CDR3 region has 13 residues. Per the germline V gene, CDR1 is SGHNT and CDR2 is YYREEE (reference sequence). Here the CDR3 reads CANKRGDTDTQYF. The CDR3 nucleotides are TGTGCCAACAAGCGGGGGGACACAGATACGCAGTATTTT. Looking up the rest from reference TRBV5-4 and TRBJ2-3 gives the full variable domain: ETGVTQSPTHLIKTRGQQVTLRCSSQSGHNTVSWYQQALGQGPQFIFQYYREEENGRGNFPPRFSGLQFPNYSSELNVNALELDDSALYLCANKRGDTDTQYFGPGTRLTVL.

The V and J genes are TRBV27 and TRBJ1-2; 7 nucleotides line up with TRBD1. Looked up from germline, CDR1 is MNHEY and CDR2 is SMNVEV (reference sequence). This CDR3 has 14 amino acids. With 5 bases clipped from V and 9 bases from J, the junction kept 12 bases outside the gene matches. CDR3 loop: CASSPMDRWQSYTF. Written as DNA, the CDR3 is TGTGCCAGCAGTCCTATGGACAGGTGGCAGAGCTACACCTTC.

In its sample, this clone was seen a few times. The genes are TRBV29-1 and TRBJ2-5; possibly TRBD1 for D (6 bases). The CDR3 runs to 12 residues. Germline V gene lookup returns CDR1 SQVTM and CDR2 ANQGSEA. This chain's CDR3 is CGLGQGRETQYF. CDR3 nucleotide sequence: TGCGGTCTAGGGCAGGGGCGAGAGACCCAGTACTTC.

The CDR3: CASSPGTGGTGELFF. DNA of the CDR3: TGCGCCAGCAGCCCCGGGACAGGGGGCACCGGGGAGCTGTTTTTT. V and J are TRBV5-1 and TRBJ2-2, with 11 bases that match TRBD1. The CDR3 runs 15 residues. After removal of 4 bases from V and 4 bases from J, the junction contained 3 bases not matched to a gene. Germline-derived CDR1 and CDR2 are SGHRS and YFSETQ.

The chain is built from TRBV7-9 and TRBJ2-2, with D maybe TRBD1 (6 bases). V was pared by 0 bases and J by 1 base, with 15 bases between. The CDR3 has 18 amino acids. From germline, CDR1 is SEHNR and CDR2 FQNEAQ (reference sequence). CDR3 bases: TGTGCCAGCAGCTTAGCCCCAGGGGTAGCGTGGAACACCGGGGAGCTGTTTTTT. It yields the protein CASSLAPGVAWNTGELFF.

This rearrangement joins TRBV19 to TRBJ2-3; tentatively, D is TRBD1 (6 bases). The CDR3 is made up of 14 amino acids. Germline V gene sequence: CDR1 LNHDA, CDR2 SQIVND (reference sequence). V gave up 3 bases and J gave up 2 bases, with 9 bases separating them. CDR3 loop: CASSIGQYTDTQYF. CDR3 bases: TGTGCCAGTAGTATCGGACAGTACACAGATACGCAGTATTTT.

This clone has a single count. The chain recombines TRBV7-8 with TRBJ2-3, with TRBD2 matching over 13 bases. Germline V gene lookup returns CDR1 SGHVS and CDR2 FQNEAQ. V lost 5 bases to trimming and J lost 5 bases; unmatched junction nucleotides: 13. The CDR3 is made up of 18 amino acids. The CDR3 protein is CASSLPPGLAGDVDTQYF. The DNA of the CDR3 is TGTGCCAGCAGCCTTCCGCCCGGACTAGCGGGAGATGTAGATACGCAGTATTTT.

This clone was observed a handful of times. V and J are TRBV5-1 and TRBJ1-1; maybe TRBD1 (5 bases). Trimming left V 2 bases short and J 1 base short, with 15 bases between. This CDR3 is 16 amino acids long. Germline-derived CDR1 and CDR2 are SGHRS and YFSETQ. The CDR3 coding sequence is TGCGCCAGCAGCTTCCGATCAGGGCCCACGAACACTGAAGCTTTCTTT. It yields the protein CASSFRSGPTNTEAFF.

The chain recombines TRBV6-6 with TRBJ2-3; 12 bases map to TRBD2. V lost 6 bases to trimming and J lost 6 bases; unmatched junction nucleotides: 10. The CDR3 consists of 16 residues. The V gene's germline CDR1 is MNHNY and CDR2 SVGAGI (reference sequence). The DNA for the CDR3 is TGTGCCAGCAGCCCCCGGGCTAGCGGGAGGGGGGATACGCAGTATTTT. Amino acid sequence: CASSPRASGRGDTQYF.

CDR3 amino acids: CASSPTGTANTEAFF. CDR3 in DNA: TGTGCCAGCAGCCCGACCGGGACAGCGAACACTGAAGCTTTCTTT. The chain employs TRBV9 and TRBJ1-1; 7 bases are a match to TRBD1. Germline V gene data show CDR1 as SGDLS and CDR2 as YYNGEE. J was trimmed by 1 base and V by 4 bases; bases with no gene match: 7. The CDR3 runs 15 residues.

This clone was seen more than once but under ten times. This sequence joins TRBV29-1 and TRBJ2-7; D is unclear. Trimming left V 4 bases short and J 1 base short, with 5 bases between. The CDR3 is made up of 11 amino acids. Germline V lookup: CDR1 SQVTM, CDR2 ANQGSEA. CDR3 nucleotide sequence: TGCAGCGTTGTAAAATCCTACGAGCAGTACTTC. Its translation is CSVVKSYEQYF.

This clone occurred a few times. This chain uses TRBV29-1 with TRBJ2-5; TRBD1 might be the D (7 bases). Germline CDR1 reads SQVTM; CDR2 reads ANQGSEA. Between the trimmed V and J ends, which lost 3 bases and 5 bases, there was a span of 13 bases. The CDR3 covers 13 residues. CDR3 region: CSVDSGGTETQYF. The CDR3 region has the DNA TGCAGCGTTGATTCAGGGGGGACCGAGACCCAGTACTTC.

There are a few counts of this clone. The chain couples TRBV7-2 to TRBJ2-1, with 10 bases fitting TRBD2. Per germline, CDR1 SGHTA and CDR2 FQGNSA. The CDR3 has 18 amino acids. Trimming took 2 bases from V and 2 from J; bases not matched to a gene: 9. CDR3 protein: CASSLRPSGSATYNEQFF. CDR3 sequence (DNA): TGTGCCAGCAGCTTACGGCCTAGCGGGAGTGCAACCTACAATGAGCAGTTCTTC.

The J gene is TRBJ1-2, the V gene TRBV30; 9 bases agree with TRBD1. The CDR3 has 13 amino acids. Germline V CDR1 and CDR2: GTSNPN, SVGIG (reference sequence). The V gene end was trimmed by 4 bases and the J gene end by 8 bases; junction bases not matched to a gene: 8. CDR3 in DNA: TGTGCCTGGATGGGGACAGGGATAGGCGGCTACACCTTC. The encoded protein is CAWMGTGIGGYTF.

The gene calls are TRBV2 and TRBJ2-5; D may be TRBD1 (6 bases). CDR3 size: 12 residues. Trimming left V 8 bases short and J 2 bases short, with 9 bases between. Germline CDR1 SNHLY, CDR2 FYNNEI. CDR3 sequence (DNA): TGTGCCAGCGATCAGGGGCAAGAGACCCAGTACTTC. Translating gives CASDQGQETQYF.

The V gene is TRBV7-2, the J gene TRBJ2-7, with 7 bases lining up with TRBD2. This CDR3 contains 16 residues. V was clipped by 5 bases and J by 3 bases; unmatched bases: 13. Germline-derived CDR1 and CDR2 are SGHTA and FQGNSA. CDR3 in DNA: TGTGCCAGCAGCCTGAGCGGGGCCGACCACTTCTACGAGCAGTACTTC. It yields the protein CASSLSGADHFYEQYF.

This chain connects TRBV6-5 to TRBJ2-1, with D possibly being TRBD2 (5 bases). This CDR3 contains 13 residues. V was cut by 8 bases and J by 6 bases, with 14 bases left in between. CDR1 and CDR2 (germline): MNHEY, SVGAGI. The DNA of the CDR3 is TGTGCCAGCCGGAAGGAGGCCGTCAATGAGCAGTTCTTC. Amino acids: CASRKEAVNEQFF.

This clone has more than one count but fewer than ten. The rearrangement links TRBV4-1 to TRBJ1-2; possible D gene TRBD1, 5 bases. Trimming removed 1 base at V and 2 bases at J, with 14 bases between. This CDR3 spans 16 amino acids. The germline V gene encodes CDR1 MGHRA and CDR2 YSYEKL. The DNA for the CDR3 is TGCGCCAGCAGCCAAGCCCAGGGCGGGGAAAACTATGGCTACACCTTC. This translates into CASSQAQGGENYGYTF.

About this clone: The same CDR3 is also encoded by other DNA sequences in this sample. The CDR3 DNA follows: TGCGCCAGCAGCTCTAAAGAGACCCAGTACTTC. Protein sequence: CASSSKETQYF. This sequence joins TRBV5-1 and TRBJ2-5; no clear D gene. Trimming took 3 bases from V and 3 from J, leaving 3 bases between them. The length of the CDR3 is 11 residues. CDR1 is SGHRS, CDR2 YFSETQ, per germline.

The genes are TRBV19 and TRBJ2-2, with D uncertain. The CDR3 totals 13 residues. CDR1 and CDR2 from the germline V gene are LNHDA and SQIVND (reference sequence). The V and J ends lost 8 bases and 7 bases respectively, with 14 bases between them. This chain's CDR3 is CASFDLTGGELFF. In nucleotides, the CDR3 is TGTGCCAGTTTTGACCTTACGGGCGGGGAGCTGTTTTTT.

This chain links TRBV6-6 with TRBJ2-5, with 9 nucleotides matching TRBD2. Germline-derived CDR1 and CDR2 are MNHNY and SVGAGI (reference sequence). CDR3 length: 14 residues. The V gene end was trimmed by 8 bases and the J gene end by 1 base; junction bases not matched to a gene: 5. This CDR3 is CASRAGGRQETQYF. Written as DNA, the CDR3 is TGTGCCAGCCGAGCGGGGGGCCGCCAAGAGACCCAGTACTTC.

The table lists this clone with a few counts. CDR3 sequence (DNA): TGTGCCAGCAGTGAGCTGGGTAGCGGGTCAGGGGAGCAGTACTTC. It is translated as CASSELGSGSGEQYF. The chain combines TRBV2 with TRBJ2-7; 7 nucleotides align to TRBD2. V was clipped by 3 bases and J by 7 bases; unmatched bases: 12. This CDR3 region has 15 residues. Germline V lookup: CDR1 SNHLY, CDR2 FYNNEI.

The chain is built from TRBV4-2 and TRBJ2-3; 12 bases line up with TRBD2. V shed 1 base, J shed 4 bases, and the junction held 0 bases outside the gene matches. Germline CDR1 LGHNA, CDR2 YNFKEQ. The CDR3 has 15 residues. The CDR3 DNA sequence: TGTGCCAGCAGCCAAGGACTAGCGGGAGCAGATACGCAGTATTTT. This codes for CASSQGLAGADTQYF.

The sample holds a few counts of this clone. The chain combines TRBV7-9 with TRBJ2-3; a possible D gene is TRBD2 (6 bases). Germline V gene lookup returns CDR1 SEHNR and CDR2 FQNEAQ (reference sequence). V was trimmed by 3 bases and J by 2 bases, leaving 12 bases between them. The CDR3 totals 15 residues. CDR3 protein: CASSLGQRVTDTQYF. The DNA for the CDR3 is TGTGCCAGCAGCTTGGGTCAGCGGGTCACAGATACGCAGTATTTT.